Detailed here is one T cell receptor (beta chain). What it recognizes is unknown. Together with a sample-barcoded 5' primer, a J-beta primer mix was included in a second PCR lasting about 6 to 12 cycles. A template-switch adaptor with 12 random nucleotides tagged each cDNA molecule. TCRdb itself ran the 5' RACE reads through MiXCR, one entry per CDR3 protein. The data contain fewer than 700,000 distinct CDR3 sequences, roughly 48% of them singletons. This sample was included in a study of blood T cells in healthy people across ages. This CDR3 contains 15 residues. V was cut by 0 bases and J by 0 bases, with 9 bases left in between. The V gene's germline CDR1 is SGHTA and CDR2 FQGNSA. Notes on the study in general: CMV infection status of these donors was not known. The study found more naive CD4+ cells and higher diversity in long-lived than aged donors.

Sequencing used blood. The chain combines TRBV7-2 with TRBJ2-7, with D perhaps TRBD1 or TRBD2 (5 bases each). This TCR was sampled from a man at least 80 years old in good health. CDR3 region: CASSLAGTRSYEQYF. For the CDR3, the DNA is TGTGCCAGCAGCTTAGCTGGGACCCGCTCCTACGAGCAGTACTTC.